What follows is one T cell receptor (beta chain) and its context. The antigen is unknown. Documented treatment: approximately 18 received Ad26.COV2.S at low or high dose, single or two shots; about five received placebo; per-sample allocation not given. Collection of samples fell on day 63 after the first vaccine or placebo injection. Based in Boston, the donor was an adult of 18-55 years. Vaccine was an Ad26 vector expressing Wuhan-strain SARS-CoV-2 spike. Per germline, CDR1 LGHDT and CDR2 YNNKEL (reference sequence). The V gene lost 5 bases and the J gene lost 0 bases, with 4 bases spanning the gap. The CDR3 extends over 12 amino acids. The protocol was immunoSEQ multiplex PCR, while the TCRdb copy is restricted to in-frame clones and leaves out a portion. This table has 300,000 to 400,000 clones, over 75% appearing once. The source of the sample is a study of Ad26.COV2.S vaccination and SARS-CoV-2 variants. Findings and caveats of the study: Spike-specific responses of CD8+ and CD4+ T cells were reported to display substantial breadth after vaccination. The study found similar non-spike TCR breadth in vaccine and placebo recipients.

The source material was peripheral blood, sampled in a trial of Ad26.COV2.S vaccine versus placebo. The receptor's source is a person between 18 and 65 years old who received the Ad26.COV2.S COVID-19 vaccine or a placebo. The chain links TRBV3-1 (or the pseudogene TRBV3-2) to TRBJ1-1; D ambiguous. The CDR3: CASSEMNTEAFF. The CDR3 region has the DNA TGTGCCAGCAGCGAAATGAACACTGAAGCTTTCTTT.